The 9 T cell receptor beta chains below were found in one sample sequenced in a study of blood T cell repertoires in COVID-19. Generated by immunoSEQ multiplex PCR, the TCRdb table keeps only in-frame clones and is missing some. Found here are some 130,000 clones, around four fifths of them singletons; the top ten hold 8% to 10%. Specimen: peripheral blood. All receptors derive from a man aged 35 to 55 with active or convalescent COVID-19.

This sequence joins TRBV3-1 (or the pseudogene TRBV3-2) and TRBJ1-1, with D possibly TRBD1 on 5 matching bases. Trimming stripped 4 bases from V and 4 bases from J, with 10 bases between. CDR1 is LGHDT, CDR2 YNNKEL, per germline (reference sequence). The CDR3 consists of 13 residues. Written as DNA, the CDR3 is TGTGCCAGCAGCCGCCTCGGGGGCACTGAAGCTTTCTTT. This encodes CASSRLGGTEAFF.

The gene calls are TRBV24-1 and TRBJ2-7, with TRBD1 matching 8 bases. CDR3 length equals 13 residues. Germline V gene lookup returns CDR1 KGHDR and CDR2 SFDVKD. With 9 bases clipped from V and 4 bases from J, the junction kept 7 bases outside the gene matches. The CDR3 loop is CATQGQEAYEQYF. The CDR3 coding sequence is TGTGCCACCCAGGGACAGGAAGCTTACGAGCAGTACTTC.

This clone was observed a handful of times. The rearrangement links TRBV4-2 to TRBJ2-3, with 14 bases that match TRBD2. V shed 4 bases and J 4 bases; nucleotides not matched to a gene: 13. This CDR3 is 19 amino acids long. Germline CDR1 LGHNA, CDR2 YNFKEQ. The CDR3 DNA reads TGTGCCAGCAGCCCCCGTAGACTAGCGGGGGGGCCAGATTCAGATACGCAGTATTTT. Its translation: CASSPRRLAGGPDSDTQYF.

This clone was counted a few times. The chain carries TRBV10-3 and TRBJ1-5; TRBD1 matches at 9 bases. The germline V gene has CDR1 ENHRY and CDR2 SYGVKD. J lost 5 bases, V lost 2 bases, and 7 bases had no gene match. The CDR3 length is 16 residues. The DNA of the CDR3 is TGTGCCATCAGTGAGACCGGGACAGGGATGGATCAGCCCCAGCATTTT. As protein: CAISETGTGMDQPQHF.

The chain couples TRBV6-5 to TRBJ1-1; D not certain. CDR1 MNHEY and CDR2 SVGAGI come from the germline V gene. The ends were cut back, 9 bases at V and 4 bases at J, with 12 bases in the middle. The CDR3 is made up of 12 amino acids. The CDR3 reads CASKRTGTEAFF. The DNA of the CDR3 is TGTGCCAGTAAAAGAACTGGCACTGAAGCTTTCTTT.

This chain uses TRBV29-1 with TRBJ2-5, with TRBD1 as a possible D gene (6 bases). Per the germline V gene, CDR1 is SQVTM and CDR2 is ANQGSEA. V shed 3 bases and J shed 4 bases, with 9 bases lying between them. The CDR3 loop spans 12 amino acids. CDR3 sequence: CSVEQGTETQYF. The CDR3 coding sequence is TGCAGCGTTGAGCAGGGGACAGAGACCCAGTACTTC.

A few counts support this clone. The chain is built from TRBV6-5 and TRBJ1-6; D is uncertain. V shed 6 bases and J shed 5 bases, with 11 bases lying between them. Germline CDR1 is MNHEY and CDR2 is SVGAGI. This CDR3 is built from 14 residues. The CDR3 reads CASRHRENNSPLHF. The CDR3 region has the DNA TGTGCCAGCAGACACCGGGAGAATAATTCACCCCTCCACTTT.

The V gene is TRBV5-1, the J gene TRBJ2-7; 7 nucleotides align to TRBD1. The J segment lost 3 bases and the V segment lost 2 bases, leaving 2 bases of the junction unmatched. This CDR3 contains 13 residues. Germline values: CDR1 SGHRS, CDR2 YFSETQ. This chain's CDR3 is CASSFDRDYEQYF. The CDR3 DNA reads TGCGCCAGCAGCTTTGACAGGGACTACGAGCAGTACTTC.

Worth noting for this clone: At one end the junction does not follow the germline gene, possibly because of a read error. V and J are TRBV23-1 and TRBJ1-4; D may be TRBD1 (6 bases). TRBV23-1 counts as an open reading frame of uncertain function. This CDR3 region has 15 residues. For the CDR3, the DNA is TGCGCCAGCAGTCAGTACCGGGACAAGAGCCGAAAAATGTTTTTT. It specifies CASSQYRDKSRKMFF.